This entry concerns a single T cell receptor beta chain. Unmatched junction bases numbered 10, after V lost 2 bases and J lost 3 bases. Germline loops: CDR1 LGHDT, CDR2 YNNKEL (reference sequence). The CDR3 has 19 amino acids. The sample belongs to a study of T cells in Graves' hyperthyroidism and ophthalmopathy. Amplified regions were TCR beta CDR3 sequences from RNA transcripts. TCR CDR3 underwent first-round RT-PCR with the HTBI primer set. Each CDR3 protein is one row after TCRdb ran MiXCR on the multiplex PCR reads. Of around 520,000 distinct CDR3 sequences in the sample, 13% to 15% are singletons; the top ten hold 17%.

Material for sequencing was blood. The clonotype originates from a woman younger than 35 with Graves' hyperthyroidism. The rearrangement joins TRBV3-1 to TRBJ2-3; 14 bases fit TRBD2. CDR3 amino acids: CASSQPGTSGREGTDTQYF. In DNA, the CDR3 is TGTGCCAGCAGCCAACCCGGGACTAGCGGGAGAGAGGGAACAGATACGCAGTATTTT.